The 17 T cell receptor beta chains reported below all come from one sample, sequenced in a study of CD8 T cells in Susac syndrome. It was with random hexamers that roughly 0.5 to 1 ug RNA was reverse transcribed. Each CDR3 protein gets one entry after TCRdb re-called the immunoSEQ multiplex PCR reads with MiXCR. The table records around 230,000 distinct CDR3 sequences, 95% of them present only once. The sequenced sample consisted of CD4+ T cells from PBMCs. The origin of the receptors is a human donor with multiple sclerosis.

The J gene is TRBJ2-7, the V gene TRBV12-3 or TRBV12-4; 9 bases fit TRBD1. This CDR3 comprises 14 residues. Trimming cost V 4 bases and J 5 bases; bases outside gene matches: 6. In DNA, the CDR3 is TGTGCCAGCAGTTCACTTCGGACAGGGGACGAGCAGTACTTC. Protein product: CASSSLRTGDEQYF.

This clonotype was detected a few times. The J gene is TRBJ2-1, the V gene TRBV5-1, with 9 bases fitting TRBD1. The V segment lost 2 bases and the J segment 5 bases; nucleotides outside the gene matches: 2. The CDR3 contains 14 residues. CDR1 is SGHRS, CDR2 YFSETQ, per germline. Here the CDR3 reads CASSFRTGDNEQFF. In DNA form, the CDR3 reads TGCGCCAGCAGCTTCAGGACAGGGGACAATGAGCAGTTCTTC.

This chain links TRBV3-1 with TRBJ2-5, with 10 bases fitting TRBD2. Germline V CDR1 and CDR2: LGHDT, YNNKEL (reference sequence). This CDR3 has 18 amino acids. Trimming cost V 2 bases and J 4 bases; bases outside gene matches: 13. CDR3 region: CASSQYAPAGGLLETQYF. DNA for the CDR3: TGTGCCAGCAGCCAATATGCCCCAGCGGGAGGGCTTTTAGAGACCCAGTACTTC.

The J gene is TRBJ2-5, the V gene TRBV20-1, with a weak D call TRBD2 (6 bases). Trimming removed 3 bases from V and 1 base from J, with 12 bases in between. The V gene's germline CDR1 is DFQATT and CDR2 SNEGSKA (reference sequence). CDR3 length: 14 amino acids. The CDR3 bases are TGCAGTGCTAGCCGCGCGGGGCTCCAAGAGACCCAGTACTTC. Translation: CSASRAGLQETQYF.

V usage is TRBV4-1 and J usage is TRBJ1-1; maybe TRBD1 (5 bases). Trimming pared 9 bases from V and 0 bases from J, leaving 11 bases between. This CDR3 comprises 13 residues. Germline CDR1 is MGHRA and CDR2 is YSYEKL. In DNA, the CDR3 is TGCGCCAGTCGGGACCGACTGAACACTGAAGCTTTCTTT. Amino acids: CASRDRLNTEAFF.

CDR3 sequence reads: CASSPQKRSPYEQYF. The CDR3 DNA follows: TGTGCCAGCAGCCCTCAAAAGCGATCTCCCTACGAGCAGTACTTC. The chain has TRBV11-1 and TRBJ2-7; D is unresolved. Germline assignment: CDR1 SGHAT and CDR2 FQDESV (reference sequence). Trimming pared 5 bases from V and 2 bases from J, leaving 16 bases between. The CDR3 contains 15 residues.

The gene calls are TRBV30 and TRBJ2-5; no firm D call. The V gene lost 4 bases and the J gene lost 0 bases, with 6 bases spanning the gap. Germline V lookup: CDR1 GTSNPN, CDR2 SVGIG (reference sequence). The CDR3 sequence is 12 residues long. The CDR3 loop reads CAWKQYQETQYF. Written as DNA, the CDR3 is TGTGCCTGGAAACAGTACCAAGAGACCCAGTACTTC.

The chain is built from TRBV29-1 and TRBJ2-5; 9 bases are shared with TRBD1. The V segment lost 7 bases and the J segment 5 bases; nucleotides outside the gene matches: 8. The CDR3 runs 13 residues. CDR1 SQVTM and CDR2 ANQGSEA come from the germline V gene. In nucleotides, the CDR3 is TGCAGCGGGGGGACAGGGACAGGGGAGACCCAGTACTTC. It codes for CSGGTGTGETQYF.

This rearrangement joins TRBV30 to TRBJ1-2; D unclear. The CDR3 sequence is 15 residues long. Deletions cut 3 bases from V and 2 bases from J, with 16 bases between. CDR1 and CDR2 (germline): GTSNPN, SVGIG (reference sequence). CDR3 in DNA: TGTGCCTGGAGCGCGTGGGTCTCCCTCAACTATGGCTACACCTTC. Its translation is CAWSAWVSLNYGYTF.

This chain links TRBV2 with TRBJ1-5; TRBD1 matches 9 bases. The CDR3 totals 13 residues. CDR1 and CDR2 from the germline V gene are SNHLY and FYNNEI. Germline trimming cut 8 bases from V and 5 bases from J; bases unmatched to any gene: 4. The CDR3 sequence is CASSGQGHQPQHF. CDR3 sequence (DNA): TGTGCCAGCTCGGGACAGGGTCATCAGCCCCAGCATTTT.

The chain couples TRBV27 to TRBJ2-7; D might be TRBD1 (5 bases). CDR3 length equals 13 residues. The germline gives CDR1 MNHEY, CDR2 SMNVEV (reference sequence). V was clipped by 5 bases and J by 5 bases, with 13 bases between them. Here the CDR3 reads CASSPHGANEQYF. For the CDR3, the DNA is TGTGCCAGCAGTCCCCATGGGGCCAACGAGCAGTACTTC.

This clonotype showed up just once. J is TRBJ1-6 and V is TRBV2, with 10 positions matching TRBD1. In germline, CDR1 is SNHLY, CDR2 FYNNEI. J gave up 11 bases and V 6 bases, and 10 bases lay outside the gene matches. The length of the CDR3 is 15 residues. CDR3 in DNA: TGTGCCAGCAGGGCGTCGGGGACAGGGGTGGCACCCCTCCACTTT. Protein: CASRASGTGVAPLHF.

This clonotype was counted once. CDR3 DNA sequence: TGTGCCAGCAGTTTTGTCGGGGTGGCCAAAAACATTCAGTACTTC. Its protein is CASSFVGVAKNIQYF. The rearrangement joins TRBV28 to TRBJ2-4; a weak D match, TRBD2 (5 bases). Germline V gives CDR1 MDHEN, CDR2 SYDVKM. V was shortened by 3 bases and J by 1 base, with 10 bases between the two germline ends. The CDR3 extends over 15 amino acids.

The chain links TRBV20-1 to TRBJ2-5; a weak D match, TRBD2 (6 bases). The length of the CDR3 is 14 residues. Trimming stripped 3 bases from V and 2 bases from J, with 13 bases between. Germline CDR1 is DFQATT and CDR2 is SNEGSKA (reference sequence). CDR3 sequence reads: CSASWRGLQETQYF. In DNA form, the CDR3 reads TGCAGTGCTAGTTGGCGGGGCCTACAAGAGACCCAGTACTTC.

This chain uses TRBV18 with TRBJ1-5, with 10 bases identical to TRBD1. V was pared by 3 bases and J by 11 bases, with 7 bases of the junction left unmatched. Germline CDR1 KGHSH, CDR2 LQKENI. CDR3 length equals 14 residues. CDR3 DNA: TGTGCCAGCTCACCCACGGGACAGGGGATGACCCAGCATTTT. Translation: CASSPTGQGMTQHF.

J is TRBJ2-3 and V is TRBV7-9; 8 nucleotides agree with TRBD1. Germline V CDR1 and CDR2: SEHNR, FQNEAQ (reference sequence). Trimming took 5 bases from V and 3 from J; bases not matched to a gene: 7. The CDR3 contains 15 residues. Here the CDR3 DNA reads TGTGCCAGCAGCCCACGGGACAGGTTGACAGATACGCAGTATTTT. This encodes CASSPRDRLTDTQYF. Supplemented by reference TRBV7-9 and TRBJ2-3, the full variable domain reads DTGVSQNPRHKITKRGQNVTFRCDPISEHNRLYWYRQTLGQGPEFLTYFQNEAQLEKSRLLSDRFSAERPKGSFSTLEIQRTEQGDSAMYLCASSPRDRLTDTQYFGPGTRLTVL.

This chain joins TRBV5-1 and TRBJ2-4; perhaps TRBD2 as D (6 bases). The CDR3 is made up of 14 amino acids. CDR1 SGHRS and CDR2 YFSETQ come from the germline V gene. Trimming took off 3 bases at V and 9 bases at J, with 16 bases between the two ends. In DNA form, the CDR3 reads TGCGCCAGCAGCTCAAGCGGGCCCTGGCCCATTCAGTACTTC. It specifies CASSSSGPWPIQYF.